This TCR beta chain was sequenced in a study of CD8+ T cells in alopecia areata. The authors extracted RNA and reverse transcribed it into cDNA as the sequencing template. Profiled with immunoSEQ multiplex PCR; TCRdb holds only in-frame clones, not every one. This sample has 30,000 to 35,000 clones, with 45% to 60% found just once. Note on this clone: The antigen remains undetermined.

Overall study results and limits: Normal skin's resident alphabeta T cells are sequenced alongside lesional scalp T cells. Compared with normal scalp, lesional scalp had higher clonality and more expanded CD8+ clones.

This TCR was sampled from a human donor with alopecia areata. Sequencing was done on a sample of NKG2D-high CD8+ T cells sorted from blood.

The CDR3 reads CASSLGVTPREQYF. CDR3 in DNA: TGTGCCAGCAGCTTAGGCGTAACGCCCCGGGAGCAGTACTTC. The chain employs TRBV13 and TRBJ2-5; D is perhaps TRBD2 (6 bases). From germline, CDR1 is PRHDT and CDR2 FYEKMQ (reference sequence). The CDR3 consists of 14 residues. Trimming left V 0 bases short and J 11 bases short, with 16 bases between.